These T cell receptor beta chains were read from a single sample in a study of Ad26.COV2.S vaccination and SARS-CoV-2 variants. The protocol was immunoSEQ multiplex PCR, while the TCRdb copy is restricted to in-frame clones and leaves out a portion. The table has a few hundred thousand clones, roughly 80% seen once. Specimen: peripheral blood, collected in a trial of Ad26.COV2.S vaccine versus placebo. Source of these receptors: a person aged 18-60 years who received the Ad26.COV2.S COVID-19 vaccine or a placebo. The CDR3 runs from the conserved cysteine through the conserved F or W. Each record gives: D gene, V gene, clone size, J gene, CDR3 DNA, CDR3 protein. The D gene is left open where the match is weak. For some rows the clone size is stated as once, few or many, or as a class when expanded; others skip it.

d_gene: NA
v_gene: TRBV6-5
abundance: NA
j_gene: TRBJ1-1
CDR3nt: TGTGCCAGCGGAGGGGGGATAACTGAAGCTTTCTTT
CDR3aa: CASGGGITEAFF

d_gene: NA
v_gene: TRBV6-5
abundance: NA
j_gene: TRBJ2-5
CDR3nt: TGTGCCAGCAGCCTGCCTCGGCGGGGTGGGGAGACCCAGTACTTC
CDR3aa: CASSLPRRGGETQYF

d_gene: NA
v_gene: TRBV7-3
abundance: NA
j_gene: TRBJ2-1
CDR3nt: TGTGCCAGCAGCCGGGACCGTAGCTCCTACAATGAGCAGTTCTTC
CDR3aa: CASSRDRSSYNEQFF

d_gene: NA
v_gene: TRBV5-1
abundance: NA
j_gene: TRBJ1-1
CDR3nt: TGCGCCAGCACCCTTAACCCCGACACTGAAGCTTTCTTT
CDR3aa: CASTLNPDTEAFF

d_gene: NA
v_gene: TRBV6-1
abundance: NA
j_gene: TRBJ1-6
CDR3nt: TGTGCCAGCAGTGAATACGAGACAGCTTACTCACCCCTCCACTTT
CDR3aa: CASSEYETAYSPLHF

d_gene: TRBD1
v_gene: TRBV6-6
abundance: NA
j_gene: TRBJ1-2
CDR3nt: TGTGCCAGCACCCCGACAGGGGACTATGGCTACACCTTC
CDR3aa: CASTPTGDYGYTF

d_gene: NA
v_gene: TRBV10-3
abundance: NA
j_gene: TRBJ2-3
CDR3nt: TGTGCCATCAGTCGAGGGGGGTACAATACAGATACGCAGTATTTT
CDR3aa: CAISRGGYNTDTQYF

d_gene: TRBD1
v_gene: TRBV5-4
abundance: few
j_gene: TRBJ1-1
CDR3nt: TGTGCCAGCAGCCCCAAGGGACAGGGGGCAGGGAACACTGAAGCTTTCTTT
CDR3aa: CASSPKGQGAGNTEAFF

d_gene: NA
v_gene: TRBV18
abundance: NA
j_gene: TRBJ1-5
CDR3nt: TGTGCCAGCTCACCCTTGGCCGATAGCAATCAGCCCCAGCATTTT
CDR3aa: CASSPLADSNQPQHF

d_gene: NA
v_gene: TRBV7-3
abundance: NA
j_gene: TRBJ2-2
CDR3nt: TGTGCCAGCAGCTTAACAGGGGGTGCAGCCGGGGAGCTGTTTTTT
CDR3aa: CASSLTGGAAGELFF

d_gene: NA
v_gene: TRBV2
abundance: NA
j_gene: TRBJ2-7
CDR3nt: TGTGCCAGCACCTTAACCCCGGGGGAGCAGTACTTC
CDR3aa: CASTLTPGEQYF

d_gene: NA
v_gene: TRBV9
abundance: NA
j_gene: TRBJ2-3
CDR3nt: TGTGCCAGCAGCGTGATTTCAGCGGCAGATACGCAGTATTTT
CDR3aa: CASSVISAADTQYF

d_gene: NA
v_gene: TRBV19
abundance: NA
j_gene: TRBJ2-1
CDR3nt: TGTGCCAGTAGTATAGACAACACCCGCTCCTACAATGAGCAGTTCTTC
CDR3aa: CASSIDNTRSYNEQFF

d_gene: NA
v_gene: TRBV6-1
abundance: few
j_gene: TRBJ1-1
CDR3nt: TGTGCCAGCAGTGAGGCCGGACTGAGCACTGAAGCTTTCTTT
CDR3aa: CASSEAGLSTEAFF

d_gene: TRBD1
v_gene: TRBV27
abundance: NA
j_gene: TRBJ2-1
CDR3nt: TGTGCCAGCAGTCTAAGCCCTGGGACAGGGGGCAATGAGCAGTTCTTC
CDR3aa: CASSLSPGTGGNEQFF

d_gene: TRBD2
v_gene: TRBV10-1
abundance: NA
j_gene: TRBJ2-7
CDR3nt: TGCGCCAGCAGTGGGGGACTAGCGGGTAGCCTATTCTACGAGCAGTACTTC
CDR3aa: CASSGGLAGSLFYEQYF

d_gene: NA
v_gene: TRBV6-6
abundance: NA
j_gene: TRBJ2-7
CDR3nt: TGTGCCAGCAGTTACCCGGGAGGAGACAGGGGCTACGAGCAGTACTTC
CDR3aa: CASSYPGGDRGYEQYF

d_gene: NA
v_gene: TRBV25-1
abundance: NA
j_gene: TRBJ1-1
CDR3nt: TGTGCCAGCAGTGAATTAGGGAGGGGTGGGAACACTGAAGCTTTCTTT
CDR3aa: CASSELGRGGNTEAFF

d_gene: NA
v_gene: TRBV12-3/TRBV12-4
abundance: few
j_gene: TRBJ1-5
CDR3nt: TGTGCCAGCAGTTTTGGTGATCAGCCCCAGCATTTT
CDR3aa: CASSFGDQPQHF

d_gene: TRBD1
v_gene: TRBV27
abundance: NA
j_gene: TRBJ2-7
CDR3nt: TGTGCCAGCAGCTGGGGGGACAGGGTAGGCGAGCAGTACTTC
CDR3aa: CASSWGDRVGEQYF

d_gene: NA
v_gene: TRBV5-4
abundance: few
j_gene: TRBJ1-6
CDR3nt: TGTGCCAGCAGCTTGGGTTTTATCGATAATTCACCCCTCCACTTT
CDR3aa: CASSLGFIDNSPLHF

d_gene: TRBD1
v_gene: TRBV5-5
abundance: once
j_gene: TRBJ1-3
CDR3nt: TGTGCCAGCAGCTTCACAGGGGGTCCCTCTGGAAACACCATATATTTT
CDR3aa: CASSFTGGPSGNTIYF

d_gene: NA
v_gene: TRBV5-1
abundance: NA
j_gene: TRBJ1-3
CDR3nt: TGCGCCAGCAGCCGCGAAATGGGGGGAAACACCATATATTTT
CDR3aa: CASSREMGGNTIYF

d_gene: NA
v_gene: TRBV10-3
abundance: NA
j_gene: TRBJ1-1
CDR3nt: TGTGCCATCAGTGACTTCGGGGGCACTGAAGCTTTCTTT
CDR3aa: CAISDFGGTEAFF

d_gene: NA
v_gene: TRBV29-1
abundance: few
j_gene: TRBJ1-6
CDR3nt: TGCAGCGTTAGGCAGGATTATAATTCACCCCTCCACTTT
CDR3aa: CSVRQDYNSPLHF

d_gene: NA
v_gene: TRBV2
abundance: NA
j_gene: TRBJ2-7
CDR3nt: TGTGCCAGCACAGACGGACTGGGGGACGAGCAGTACTTC
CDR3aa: CASTDGLGDEQYF

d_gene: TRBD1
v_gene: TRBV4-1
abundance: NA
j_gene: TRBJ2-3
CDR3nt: TGCGCCAGCAGCCGCCGGGACAGGGTTTCCACAGATACGCAGTATTTT
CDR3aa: CASSRRDRVSTDTQYF

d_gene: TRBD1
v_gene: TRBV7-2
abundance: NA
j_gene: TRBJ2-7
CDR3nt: TGTGCCAGCAGTTTCGGGACAGGGGTTTCCTACGAGCAGTACTTC
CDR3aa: CASSFGTGVSYEQYF

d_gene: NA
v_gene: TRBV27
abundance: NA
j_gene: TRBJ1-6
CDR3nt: TGTGCCAGCAGCCTCCGGACAGACACCTATAATTCACCCCTCCACTTT
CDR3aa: CASSLRTDTYNSPLHF

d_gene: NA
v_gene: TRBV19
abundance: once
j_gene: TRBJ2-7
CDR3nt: TGTGCCAGTAGTATATGGGGTCTGGCGGGGGAGCAGTACTTC
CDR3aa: CASSIWGLAGEQYF

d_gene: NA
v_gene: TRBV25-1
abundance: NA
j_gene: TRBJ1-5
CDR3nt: TGTGCCAGCAGTGAATCCCCCGAAGAGGGTATAATCAATCAGCCCCAGCATTTT
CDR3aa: CASSESPEEGIINQPQHF

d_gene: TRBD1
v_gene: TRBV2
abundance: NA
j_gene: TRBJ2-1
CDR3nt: TGTGCCAGCAGTGCCTTTTGGACAGGGGAGTTCTTC
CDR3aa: CASSAFWTGEFF

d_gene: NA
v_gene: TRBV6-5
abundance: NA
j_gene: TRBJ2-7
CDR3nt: TGTGCCAGCAAACCAAACAGGGGAGGCGGGACGAAGCAGTACTTC
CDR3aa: CASKPNRGGGTKQYF

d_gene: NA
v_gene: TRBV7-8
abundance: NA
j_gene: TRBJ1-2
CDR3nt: TGTGCCAGCAGCTTAAGTCAAGACTATGGCTACACCTTC
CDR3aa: CASSLSQDYGYTF

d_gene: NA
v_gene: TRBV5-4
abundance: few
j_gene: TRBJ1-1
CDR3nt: TGTGCCAGCAGCCGGGCGGGGGTTTTTCACACTGAAGCTTTCTTT
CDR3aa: CASSRAGVFHTEAFF

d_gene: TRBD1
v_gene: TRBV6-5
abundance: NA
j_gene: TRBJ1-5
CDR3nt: TGTGCCAGCAGAGGGACAGGGTACCAGCCCCAGCATTTT
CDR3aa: CASRGTGYQPQHF

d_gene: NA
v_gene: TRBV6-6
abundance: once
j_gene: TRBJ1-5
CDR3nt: TGTGCCAGCAGTCTCGGACGGAACAATCAGCCCCAGCATTTT
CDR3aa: CASSLGRNNQPQHF

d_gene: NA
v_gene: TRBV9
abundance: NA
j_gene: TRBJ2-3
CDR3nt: TGTGCCAGCAGCGTCAGGGCAGGCCACACAGATACGCAGTATTTT
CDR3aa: CASSVRAGHTDTQYF

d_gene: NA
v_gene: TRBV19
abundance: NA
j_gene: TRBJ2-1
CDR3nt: TGTGCCAGTAGTATTAGTCCTTCCGGCTATGAGCAGTTCTTC
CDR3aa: CASSISPSGYEQFF

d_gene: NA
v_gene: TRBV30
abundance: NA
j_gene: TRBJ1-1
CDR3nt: TGTGCCTGGAGTGTGTTCAGGGAAAAGAGTGAAGCTTTCTTT
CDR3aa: CAWSVFREKSEAFF

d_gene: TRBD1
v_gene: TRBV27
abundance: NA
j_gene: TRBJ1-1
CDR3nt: TGTGCCAGCAGTCCTCTCCCCGGACAGGGGCAAGCTTTCTTT
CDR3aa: CASSPLPGQGQAFF